The 26 T cell receptor beta chains listed next were all sequenced from one sample in a study of T cell repertoires in cytomegalovirus infection. TCRdb reanalysed the reads using MiXCR and keeps one entry per CDR3 protein. The sample carries about 180,000 distinct CDR3 sequences, about a fifth recorded once. These receptors' antigens are unknown. The input for sequencing was CD8+ T cells from cultured PBMCs, taken from culture after CMV antigen stimulation. Receptors originate from a human donor in good health (CMV status not recorded). Some clones in this sample may be carry-over from other donors' samples.

The chain carries TRBV10-2 and TRBJ1-2, with 10 bases lining up with TRBD1. V lost 5 bases to trimming and J lost 6 bases; unmatched junction nucleotides: 6. CDR3 length: 14 residues. Germline CDR1 WSHSY, CDR2 SAAADI. CDR3 amino acids: CASSISGTGDGYTF. The CDR3 region has the DNA TGCGCCAGCAGTATCTCCGGGACAGGGGATGGCTACACCTTC.

This clonotype came up a few times. The chain is built from TRBV27 and TRBJ1-1, with D possibly TRBD1 on 5 matching bases. V was cut by 2 bases and J by 3 bases, with 13 bases left in between. Germline CDR1 MNHEY, CDR2 SMNVEV (reference sequence). This CDR3 comprises 15 residues. CDR3 in DNA: TGTGCCAGCAGTTTAGCAGCGGGGGGTTACACTGAAGCTTTCTTT. Its protein is CASSLAAGGYTEAFF.

The sample holds a few counts of this clonotype. V and J are TRBV4-2 and TRBJ1-1; 7 bases map to TRBD1. This CDR3 has 18 residues. V was pared by 5 bases and J by 3 bases, with 18 bases of the junction left unmatched. CDR1 and CDR2 (germline): LGHNA, YNFKEQ. The CDR3 nucleotides read TGTGCCAGCAGCGCCCAGAGAAGGGGGCGCCTTCTGGACACTGAAGCTTTCTTT. Its translation is CASSAQRRGRLLDTEAFF.

This clonotype appeared a few times. The rearrangement joins TRBV6-1 to TRBJ2-1; 8 nucleotides agree with TRBD2. Germline V gene lookup returns CDR1 MNHNS and CDR2 SASEGT. The CDR3 sequence is 15 residues long. Losses at the gene ends were 2 bases for V and 5 bases for J; bases not matched to a gene: 5. CDR3 in DNA: TGTGCCAGCAGTGAAATAAGCGGGGGAAACAATGAGCAGTTCTTC. It encodes CASSEISGGNNEQFF.

This chain links TRBV30 with TRBJ2-5; 7 nucleotides match TRBD1. Per the germline V gene, CDR1 is GTSNPN and CDR2 is SVGIG (reference sequence). The CDR3 extends over 14 amino acids. After removal of 0 bases from V and 1 base from J, the junction contained 2 bases not matched to a gene. The CDR3 reads CAWSVGTVQETQYF. The CDR3, as DNA: TGTGCCTGGAGTGTTGGGACAGTCCAAGAGACCCAGTACTTC.

CDR3 coding DNA: TGTGCCAGCAGTTACACCCGGACAGGGGGGAATTCACCCCTCCACTTT. Protein sequence: CASSYTRTGGNSPLHF. This chain joins TRBV6-2 or TRBV6-3 and TRBJ1-6, with 10 bases lining up with TRBD1. Germline-derived CDR1 and CDR2 are MNHEY and SVGEGT. V was clipped by 2 bases and J by 7 bases; unmatched bases: 5. This CDR3 spans 16 amino acids.

The chain combines TRBV7-6 with TRBJ2-1; D perhaps matches TRBD2 (6 bases). The CDR3 has 16 residues. Trimming cost V 5 bases and J 0 bases, with 14 bases left between them. Germline-derived CDR1 and CDR2 are SGHVS and FNYEAQ. CDR3 protein: CASSTIAESSYNEQFF. CDR3 DNA: TGTGCCAGCAGCACAATAGCGGAGAGCTCCTACAATGAGCAGTTCTTC.

The chain employs TRBV6-1 and TRBJ2-7; TRBD1 is a possible D gene (6 bases). The CDR3 consists of 15 residues. CDR1 and CDR2 (germline): MNHNS, SASEGT. V was pared by 2 bases and J by 7 bases, with 18 bases between. CDR3 DNA: TGTGCCAGCAGTGAATCGCCGACCCTAAGGGGGGAGCAGTACTTC. Translation: CASSESPTLRGEQYF.

This clonotype has a handful of counts. The chain employs TRBV7-2 and TRBJ1-1, with D hard to call. The V gene's germline CDR1 is SGHTA and CDR2 FQGNSA. The ends were cut back, 2 bases at V and 6 bases at J, with 16 bases in the middle. This CDR3 has 15 residues. The CDR3 nucleotides read TGTGCCAGCAGCTTAAAAAGGGTCAAGGGCGCTGAAGCTTTCTTT. The encoded protein is CASSLKRVKGAEAFF. Combining the CDR3 with reference TRBV7-2 and TRBJ1-1 gives the whole variable domain GAGVSQSPSNKVTEKGKDVELRCDPISGHTALYWYRQSLGQGLEFLIYFQGNSAPDKSGLPSDRFSAERTGGSVSTLTIQRTQQEDSAVYLCASSLKRVKGAEAFFGQGTRLTVV.

This clonotype was counted ten times or more. The rearrangement uses TRBV11-2 and TRBJ2-1; 11 bases agree with TRBD2. V shed 4 bases, J shed 5 bases, and the junction held 1 base outside the gene matches. CDR1 is SGHAT, CDR2 FQNNGV, per germline. The CDR3 spans 14 residues. The CDR3 DNA is TGTGCCAGCAGCTCGACTAGCGGGGACAATGAGCAGTTCTTC. As protein: CASSSTSGDNEQFF. The full variable domain, in which reference TRBV11-2 and TRBJ2-1 provide the parts outside the CDR3, is EAGVAQSPRYKIIEKRQSVAFWCNPISGHATLYWYQQILGQGPKLLIQFQNNGVVDDSQLPKDRFSAERLKGVDSTLKIQPAKLEDSAVYLCASSSTSGDNEQFFGPGTRLTVL.

The chain has TRBV7-8 and TRBJ1-4; 7 nucleotides match TRBD1. In germline, CDR1 is SGHVS, CDR2 FQNEAQ. The CDR3 is 17 residues long. The J segment lost 8 bases and the V segment lost 10 bases, leaving 22 bases of the junction unmatched. The CDR3 nucleotides are TGTGCCACCTCAGAGCGGCAGGGGGTCGGAGTACGGGAAAAACTGTTTTTT. Translating gives CATSERQGVGVREKLFF. The full variable domain, in which reference TRBV7-8 and TRBJ1-4 provide the parts outside the CDR3, is GAGVSQSPRYKVAKRGQDVALRCDPISGHVSLFWYQQALGQGPEFLTYFQNEAQLDKSGLPSDRFFAERPEGSVSTLKIQRTQQEDSAVYLCATSERQGVGVREKLFFGSGTQLSVL.

V and J are TRBV27 and TRBJ2-1; D possibly corresponds to TRBD2 (5 bases). The CDR3 has 12 residues. Germline CDR1 is MNHEY and CDR2 is SMNVEV (reference sequence). Trimming stripped 6 bases from V and 10 bases from J, with 13 bases between. Here the CDR3 reads CASRRGQDEQFF. The CDR3 region has the DNA TGTGCCAGCAGGAGAGGGCAGGACGAGCAGTTCTTC.

The V and J genes are TRBV11-1 and TRBJ2-4, with 10 bases matching TRBD1. J was trimmed by 5 bases and V by 2 bases; bases with no gene match: 6. CDR3 length equals 16 residues. Germline CDR1 is SGHAT and CDR2 is FQDESV (reference sequence). CDR3 DNA: TGTGCCAGCAGCTTATTAGACAGGGGGCCGGAAAACATTCAGTACTTC. This codes for CASSLLDRGPENIQYF.

This clonotype has a handful of counts. This chain connects TRBV7-2 to TRBJ2-7; the D gene is possibly TRBD1 (6 bases). The CDR3 consists of 13 residues. Trimming shortened V by 7 bases and J by 4 bases, and 14 bases separated the two germline ends. The V gene's germline CDR1 is SGHTA and CDR2 FQGNSA. CDR3 nucleotide sequence: TGTGCCAGCACCGGGACACCATTTTACGAGCAGTACTTC. It specifies CASTGTPFYEQYF.

The J gene is TRBJ1-4, the V gene TRBV7-6; D perhaps matches TRBD1 (6 bases). CDR1 is SGHVS and CDR2 is FNYEAQ in the germline V gene. The germline V and J ends were trimmed by 5 bases and 0 bases, with 13 bases remaining between them. CDR3 length: 16 residues. CDR3 in amino acids: CASSPAAGATNEKLFF. CDR3 bases: TGTGCCAGCAGCCCAGCGGCAGGGGCAACTAATGAAAAACTGTTTTTT.

This chain uses TRBV7-8 with TRBJ2-3, with a possible D match to TRBD2 (6 bases). V lost 5 bases to trimming and J lost 0 bases, with 21 bases between them. Germline V CDR1 and CDR2: SGHVS, FQNEAQ. The CDR3 contains 18 residues. The CDR3 protein is CASSPYLWTGTSTDTQYF. The CDR3 DNA follows: TGTGCCAGCAGCCCCTACCTCTGGACGGGGACTAGCACAGATACGCAGTATTTT.

V is TRBV20-1 and J is TRBJ1-5; 10 positions agree with TRBD1. Germline V gene lookup returns CDR1 DFQATT and CDR2 SNEGSKA (reference sequence). The CDR3 runs 18 residues. V was clipped by 6 bases and J by 1 base; unmatched bases: 15. CDR3 DNA: TGCAGTGCCCGGGGACAGGGGCTGGCCAAGTCGAGCAATCAGCCCCAGCATTTT. Amino acids: CSARGQGLAKSSNQPQHF.

The chain recombines TRBV7-2 with TRBJ2-7; possibly TRBD2 for D (5 bases). The V end lost 4 bases, the J end lost 2 bases, and 12 bases lay between the germline ends. This CDR3 region has 14 residues. Germline assignment: CDR1 SGHTA and CDR2 FQGNSA. As DNA, the CDR3 is TGTGCCAGCAGCTCGACTACATATCCCTACGAGCAGTACTTC. Translated: CASSSTTYPYEQYF. Full variable domain (remainder filled in from reference TRBV7-2 and TRBJ2-7): GAGVSQSPSNKVTEKGKDVELRCDPISGHTALYWYRQSLGQGLEFLIYFQGNSAPDKSGLPSDRFSAERTGGSVSTLTIQRTQQEDSAVYLCASSSTTYPYEQYFGPGTRLTVT.

V and J are TRBV7-6 and TRBJ2-2; D unresolved. This CDR3 is built from 12 residues. CDR1 SGHVS and CDR2 FNYEAQ come from the germline V gene. V was cut by 3 bases and J by 9 bases, with 8 bases left in between. The chain's CDR3 is CASSFDERELFF. The CDR3 nucleotides are TGTGCCAGCAGCTTCGACGAACGGGAGCTGTTTTTT.

Many counts were recorded for this clonotype. The gene calls are TRBV12-3 or TRBV12-4 and TRBJ2-7, with TRBD1 matching 9 bases. V was pared by 4 bases and J by 4 bases, with 5 bases of the junction left unmatched. The CDR3 is made up of 14 amino acids. CDR3 in amino acids: CASSSRDREYEQYF. The CDR3 nucleotides are TGTGCCAGCAGTTCCCGGGACAGGGAATACGAGCAGTACTTC.

The chain recombines TRBV30 with TRBJ2-2; possible D gene TRBD1, 5 bases. Trimming removed 0 bases from V and 3 bases from J, with 11 bases in between. Germline V gene sequence: CDR1 GTSNPN, CDR2 SVGIG (reference sequence). The CDR3 has 15 residues. CDR3 protein: CAWSVSRAYTGELFF. CDR3 bases: TGTGCCTGGAGTGTAAGCAGGGCTTACACCGGGGAGCTGTTTTTT.

With respect to this clonotype: At one end the junction does not follow the germline gene, possibly because of a read error. V gene TRBV11-2 combines with J gene TRBJ2-4, with 9 bases fitting TRBD2. CDR1 and CDR2 (germline): SGHAT, FQNNGV. The CDR3 consists of 16 residues. The CDR3 DNA sequence: TGTGCCAGCAGCTTAAACAGGGGACTAGCCAAAAACAGTCAGTACTTC. Its protein product is CASSLNRGLAKNSQYF.

This clonotype was seen only a few times. The chain links TRBV11-2 to TRBJ2-5, with TRBD2 matching 10 bases. Germline values: CDR1 SGHAT, CDR2 FQNNGV. The CDR3 is 16 amino acids. V lost 6 bases, J lost 0 bases, and 7 bases stayed unmatched. This chain's CDR3 is CASSSWLAGDQETQYF. CDR3 nucleotide sequence: TGTGCCAGCAGTAGTTGGCTAGCGGGGGACCAAGAGACCCAGTACTTC. The whole variable domain, remainder taken from reference TRBV11-2 and TRBJ2-5, is EAGVAQSPRYKIIEKRQSVAFWCNPISGHATLYWYQQILGQGPKLLIQFQNNGVVDDSQLPKDRFSAERLKGVDSTLKIQPAKLEDSAVYLCASSSWLAGDQETQYFGPGTRLLVL.

This clonotype showed up just a few times. V is TRBV4-1 and J is TRBJ2-3; 14 bases match TRBD2. CDR3 length equals 18 residues. Germline trimming cut 4 bases from V and 3 bases from J; bases unmatched to any gene: 9. Germline V gives CDR1 MGHRA, CDR2 YSYEKL. This CDR3 reads CASSPTPGLAGVTDTQYF. DNA for the CDR3: TGCGCCAGCAGCCCAACCCCGGGACTAGCGGGGGTTACAGATACGCAGTATTTT.

This clonotype was counted between two and nine times. The chain is built from TRBV14 and TRBJ1-2, with D uncertain. This CDR3 region has 12 residues. Germline V gene lookup returns CDR1 SGHDN and CDR2 FVKESK. Trimming took off 2 bases at V and 4 bases at J, with 5 bases between the two ends. This CDR3 is CASSQYFYGYTF. CDR3 bases: TGTGCCAGCAGCCAATATTTCTATGGCTACACCTTC.

The rearrangement joins TRBV6-6 to TRBJ2-7, with 7 nucleotides matching TRBD1. J was trimmed by 2 bases and V by 6 bases; bases with no gene match: 16. CDR1 is MNHNY, CDR2 SVGAGI, per germline (reference sequence). The CDR3 totals 17 residues. CDR3 residues: CASSQNYRMTGTYEQYF. The CDR3 DNA reads as TGTGCCAGCAGCCAAAACTACCGGATGACAGGGACCTACGAGCAGTACTTC.